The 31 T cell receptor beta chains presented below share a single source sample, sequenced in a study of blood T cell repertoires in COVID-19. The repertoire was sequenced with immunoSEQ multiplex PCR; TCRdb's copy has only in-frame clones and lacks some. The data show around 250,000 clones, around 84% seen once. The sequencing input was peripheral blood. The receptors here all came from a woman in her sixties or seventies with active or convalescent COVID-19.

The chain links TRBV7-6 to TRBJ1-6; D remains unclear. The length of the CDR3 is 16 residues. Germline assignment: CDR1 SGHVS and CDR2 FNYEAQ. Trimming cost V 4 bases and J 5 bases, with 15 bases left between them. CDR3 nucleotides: TGTGCCAGCAGCTCTCAAACGATCCGGGATAATTCACCCCTCCACTTT. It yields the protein CASSSQTIRDNSPLHF.

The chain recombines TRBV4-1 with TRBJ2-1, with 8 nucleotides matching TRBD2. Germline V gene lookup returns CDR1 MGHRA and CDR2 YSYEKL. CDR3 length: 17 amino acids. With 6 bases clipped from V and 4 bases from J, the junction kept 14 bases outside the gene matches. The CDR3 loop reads CASRNPGARGGYNEQFF. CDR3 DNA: TGCGCCAGCAGGAACCCGGGGGCCCGGGGGGGTTACAATGAGCAGTTCTTC.

The chain's CDR3 is CASSKRGAIHYNEQFF. CDR3 nucleotide sequence: TGTGCCAGCAGCAAACGGGGGGCAATCCATTACAATGAGCAGTTCTTC. The chain couples TRBV3-1 (or the pseudogene TRBV3-2) to TRBJ2-1; D may be TRBD2 (7 bases). Germline lookup yields CDR1 LGHDT and CDR2 YNNKEL (reference sequence). V lost 5 bases and J lost 4, with 18 bases in between. This CDR3 has 16 residues.

CDR3 in amino acids: CASSLGGRSTDTQYF. The CDR3 DNA is TGTGCCAGCAGTTTAGGGGGGAGGAGCACAGATACGCAGTATTTT. The chain employs TRBV27 and TRBJ2-3; perhaps TRBD2 as D (6 bases). Trimming stripped 2 bases from V and 0 bases from J, with 9 bases between. This CDR3 region has 15 residues. Germline-derived CDR1 and CDR2 are MNHEY and SMNVEV (reference sequence).

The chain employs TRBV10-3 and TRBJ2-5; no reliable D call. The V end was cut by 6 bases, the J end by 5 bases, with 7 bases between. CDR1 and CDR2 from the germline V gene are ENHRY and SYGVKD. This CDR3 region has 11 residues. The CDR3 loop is CAIRSRETQYF. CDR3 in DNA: TGTGCCATCAGGTCTAGGGAGACCCAGTACTTC.

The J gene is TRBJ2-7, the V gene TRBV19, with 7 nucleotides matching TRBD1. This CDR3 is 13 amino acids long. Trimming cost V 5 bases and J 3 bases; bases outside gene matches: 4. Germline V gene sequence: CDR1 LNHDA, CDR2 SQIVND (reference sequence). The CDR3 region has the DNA TGTGCCAGTAGTGGAGGACAGGACTACGAGCAGTACTTC. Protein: CASSGGQDYEQYF.

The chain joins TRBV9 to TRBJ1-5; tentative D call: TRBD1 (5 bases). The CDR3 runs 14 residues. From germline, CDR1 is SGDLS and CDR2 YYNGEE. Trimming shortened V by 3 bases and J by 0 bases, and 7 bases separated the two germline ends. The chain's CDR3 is CASSADISNQPQHF. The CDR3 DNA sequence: TGTGCCAGCAGCGCGGACATTAGCAATCAGCCCCAGCATTTT.

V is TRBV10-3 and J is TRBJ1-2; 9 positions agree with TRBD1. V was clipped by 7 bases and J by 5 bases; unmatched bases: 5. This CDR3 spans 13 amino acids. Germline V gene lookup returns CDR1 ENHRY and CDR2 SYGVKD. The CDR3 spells CAIMGQGSYGYTF. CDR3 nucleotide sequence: TGTGCCATCATGGGACAGGGATCGTATGGCTACACCTTC.

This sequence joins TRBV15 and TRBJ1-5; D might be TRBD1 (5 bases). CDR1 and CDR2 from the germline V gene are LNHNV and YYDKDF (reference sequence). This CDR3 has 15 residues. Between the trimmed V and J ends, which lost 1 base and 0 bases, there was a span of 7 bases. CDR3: CATSRGQYSNQPQHF. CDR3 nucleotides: TGTGCCACCAGCAGAGGACAGTATAGCAATCAGCCCCAGCATTTT.

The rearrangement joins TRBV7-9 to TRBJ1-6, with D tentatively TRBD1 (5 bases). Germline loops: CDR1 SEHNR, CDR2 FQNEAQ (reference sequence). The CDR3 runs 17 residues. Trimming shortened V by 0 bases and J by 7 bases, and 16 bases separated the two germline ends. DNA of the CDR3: TGTGCCAGCAGCTTAGCGCAGGGTCCCGTAGGGAATTCACCCCTCCACTTT. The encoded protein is CASSLAQGPVGNSPLHF.

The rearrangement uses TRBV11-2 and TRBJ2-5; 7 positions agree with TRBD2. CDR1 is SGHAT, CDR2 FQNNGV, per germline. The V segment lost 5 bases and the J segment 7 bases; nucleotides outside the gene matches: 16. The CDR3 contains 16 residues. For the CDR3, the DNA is TGTGCCAGCAGCCCGAGAACATTAGCGGGCACTGGGACCCAGTACTTC. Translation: CASSPRTLAGTGTQYF.

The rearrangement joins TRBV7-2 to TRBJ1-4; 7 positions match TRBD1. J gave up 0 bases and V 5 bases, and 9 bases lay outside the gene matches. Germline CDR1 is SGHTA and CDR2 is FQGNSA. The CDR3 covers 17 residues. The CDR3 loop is CASSSGGGVATNEKLFF. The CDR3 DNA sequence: TGTGCCAGCAGCAGTGGAGGGGGCGTCGCAACTAATGAAAAACTGTTTTTT.

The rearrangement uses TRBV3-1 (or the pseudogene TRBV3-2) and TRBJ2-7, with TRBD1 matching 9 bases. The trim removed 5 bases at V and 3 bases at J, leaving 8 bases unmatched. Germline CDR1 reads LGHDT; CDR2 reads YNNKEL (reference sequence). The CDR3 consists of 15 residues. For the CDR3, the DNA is TGTGCCAGCAGCACCGGGACAGGGAGGAACTACGAGCAGTACTTC. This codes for CASSTGTGRNYEQYF.

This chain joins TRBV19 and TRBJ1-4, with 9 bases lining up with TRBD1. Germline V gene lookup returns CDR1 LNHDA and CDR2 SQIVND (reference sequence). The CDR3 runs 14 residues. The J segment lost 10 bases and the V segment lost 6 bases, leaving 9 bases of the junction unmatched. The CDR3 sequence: CASRPGQGIGKLFF. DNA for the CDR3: TGTGCCAGTAGACCGGGACAGGGAATAGGAAAACTGTTTTTT.

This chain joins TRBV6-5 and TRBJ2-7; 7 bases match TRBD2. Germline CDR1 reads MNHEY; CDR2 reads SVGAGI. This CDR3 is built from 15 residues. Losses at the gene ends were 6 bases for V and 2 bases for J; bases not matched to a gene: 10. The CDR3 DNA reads TGTGCCAGCAGCCCCAGGAGCGGGGATACCTACGAGCAGTACTTC. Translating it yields CASSPRSGDTYEQYF.

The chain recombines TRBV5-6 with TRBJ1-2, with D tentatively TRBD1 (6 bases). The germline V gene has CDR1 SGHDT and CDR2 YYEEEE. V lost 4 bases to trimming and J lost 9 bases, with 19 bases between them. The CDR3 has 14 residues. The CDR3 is CASSPPGTPESYTF. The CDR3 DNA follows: TGTGCCAGCAGCCCACCCGGGACACCAGAAAGCTACACCTTC.

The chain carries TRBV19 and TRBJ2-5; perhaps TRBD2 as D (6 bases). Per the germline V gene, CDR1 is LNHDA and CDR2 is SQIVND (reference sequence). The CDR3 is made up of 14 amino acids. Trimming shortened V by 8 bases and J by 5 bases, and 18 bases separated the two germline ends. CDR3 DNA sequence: TGTGCCAGTGCCGTGAATAGCGGTTCGGAGACCCAGTACTTC. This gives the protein CASAVNSGSETQYF. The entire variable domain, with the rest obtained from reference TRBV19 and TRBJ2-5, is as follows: DGGITQSPKYLFRKEGQNVTLSCEQNLNHDAMYWYRQDPGQGLRLIYYSQIVNDFQKGDIAEGYSVSREKKESFPLTVTSAQKNPTAFYLCASAVNSGSETQYFGPGTRLLVL.

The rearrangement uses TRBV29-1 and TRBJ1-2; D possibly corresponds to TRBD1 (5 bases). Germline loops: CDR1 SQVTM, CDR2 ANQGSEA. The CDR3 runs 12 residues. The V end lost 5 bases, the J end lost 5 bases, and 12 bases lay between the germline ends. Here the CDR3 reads CSVLRGEYGYTF. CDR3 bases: TGCAGCGTTCTTCGGGGGGAGTATGGCTACACCTTC.

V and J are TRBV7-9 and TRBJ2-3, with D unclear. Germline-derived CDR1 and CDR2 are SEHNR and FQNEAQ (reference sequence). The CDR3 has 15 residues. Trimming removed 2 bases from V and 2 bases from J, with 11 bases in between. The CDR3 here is CASSLNEASTDTQYF. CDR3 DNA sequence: TGTGCCAGCAGCTTAAACGAAGCTTCCACAGATACGCAGTATTTT.

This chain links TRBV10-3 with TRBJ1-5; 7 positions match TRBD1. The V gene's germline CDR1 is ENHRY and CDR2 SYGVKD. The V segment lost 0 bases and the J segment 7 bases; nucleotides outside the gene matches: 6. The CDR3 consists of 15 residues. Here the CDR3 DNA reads TGTGCCATCAGTGAGTCAACATTAGGGGGCCAGCCCCAGCATTTT. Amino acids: CAISESTLGGQPQHF.

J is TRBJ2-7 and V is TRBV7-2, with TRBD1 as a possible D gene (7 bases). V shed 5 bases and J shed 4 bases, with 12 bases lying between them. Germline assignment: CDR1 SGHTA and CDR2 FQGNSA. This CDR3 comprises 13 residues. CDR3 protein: CASSAGQRYEQYF. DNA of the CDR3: TGTGCCAGCAGCGCGGGACAGCGATACGAGCAGTACTTC.

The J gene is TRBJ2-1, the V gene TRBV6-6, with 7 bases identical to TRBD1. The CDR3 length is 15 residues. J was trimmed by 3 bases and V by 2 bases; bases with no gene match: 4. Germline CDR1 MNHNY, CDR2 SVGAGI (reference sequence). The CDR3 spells CASSYGQAVYNEQFF. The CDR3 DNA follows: TGTGCCAGCAGTTACGGACAGGCAGTCTACAATGAGCAGTTCTTC.

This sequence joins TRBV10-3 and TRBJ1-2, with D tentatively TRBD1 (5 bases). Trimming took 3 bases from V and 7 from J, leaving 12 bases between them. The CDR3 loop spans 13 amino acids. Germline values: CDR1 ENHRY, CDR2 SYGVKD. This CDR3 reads CAISEVRDGGYTF. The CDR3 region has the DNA TGTGCCATCAGTGAAGTCAGGGATGGTGGCTACACCTTC.

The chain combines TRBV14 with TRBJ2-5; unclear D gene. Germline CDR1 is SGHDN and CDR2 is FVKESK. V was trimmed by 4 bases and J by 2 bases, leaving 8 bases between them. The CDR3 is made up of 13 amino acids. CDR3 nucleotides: TGTGCCAGCAGCCTTTACTGGCAAGAGACCCAGTACTTC. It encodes CASSLYWQETQYF. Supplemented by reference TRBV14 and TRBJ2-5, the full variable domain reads EAGVTQFPSHSVIEKGQTVTLRCDPISGHDNLYWYRRVMGKEIKFLLHFVKESKQDESGMPNNRFLAERTGGTYSTLKVQPAELEDSGVYFCASSLYWQETQYFGPGTRLLVL.

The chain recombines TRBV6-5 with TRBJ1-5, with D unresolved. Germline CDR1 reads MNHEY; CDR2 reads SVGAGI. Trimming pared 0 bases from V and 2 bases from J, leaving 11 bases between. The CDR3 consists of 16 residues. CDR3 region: CASSYSNAVGNQPQHF. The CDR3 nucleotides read TGTGCCAGCAGTTACTCGAATGCGGTGGGCAATCAGCCCCAGCATTTT.

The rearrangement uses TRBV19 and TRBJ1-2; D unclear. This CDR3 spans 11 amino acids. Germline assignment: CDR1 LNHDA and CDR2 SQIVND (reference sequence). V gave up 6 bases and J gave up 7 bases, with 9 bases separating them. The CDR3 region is CASSYPGGYTF. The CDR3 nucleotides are TGTGCCAGTAGCTATCCTGGTGGCTACACCTTC. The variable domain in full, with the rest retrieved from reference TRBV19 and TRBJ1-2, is DGGITQSPKYLFRKEGQNVTLSCEQNLNHDAMYWYRQDPGQGLRLIYYSQIVNDFQKGDIAEGYSVSREKKESFPLTVTSAQKNPTAFYLCASSYPGGYTFGSGTRLTVV.

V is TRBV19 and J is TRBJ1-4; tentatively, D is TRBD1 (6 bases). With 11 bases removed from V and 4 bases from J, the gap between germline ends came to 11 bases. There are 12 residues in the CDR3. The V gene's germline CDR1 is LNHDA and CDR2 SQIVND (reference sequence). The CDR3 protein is CASGQLNEKLFF. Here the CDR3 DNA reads TGTGCCTCTGGACAGCTTAATGAAAAACTGTTTTTT.

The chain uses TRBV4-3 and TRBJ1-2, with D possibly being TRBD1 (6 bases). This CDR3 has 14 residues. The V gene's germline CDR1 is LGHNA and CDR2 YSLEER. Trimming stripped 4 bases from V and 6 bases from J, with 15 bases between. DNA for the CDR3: TGCGCCAGCAGCCGAGGGACACAAGTTCATGGCTACACCTTC. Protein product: CASSRGTQVHGYTF.

DNA for the CDR3: TGTGCCAGCAAAGGGGGCCCCGGGGAGCTGTTTTTT. Its translation is CASKGGPGELFF. The chain links TRBV12-3 or TRBV12-4 to TRBJ2-2, with 7 bases fitting TRBD1. CDR3 size: 12 residues. Trimming cost V 7 bases and J 6 bases; bases outside gene matches: 2.

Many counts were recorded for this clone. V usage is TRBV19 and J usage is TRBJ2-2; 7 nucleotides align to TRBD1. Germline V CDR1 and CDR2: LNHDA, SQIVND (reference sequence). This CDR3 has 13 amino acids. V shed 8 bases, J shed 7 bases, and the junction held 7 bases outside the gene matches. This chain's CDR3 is CASADRAIGELFF. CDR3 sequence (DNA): TGTGCCAGTGCTGACAGGGCGATCGGGGAGCTGTTTTTT.

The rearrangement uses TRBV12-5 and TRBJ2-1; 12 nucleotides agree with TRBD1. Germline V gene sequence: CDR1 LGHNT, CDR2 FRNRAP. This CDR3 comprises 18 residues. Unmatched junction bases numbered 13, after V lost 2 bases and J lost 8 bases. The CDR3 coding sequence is TGTGCTAGTGGTTTGACCCCCTCCGGGACAGGGGGCCCCGATGAGCAGTTCTTC. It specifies CASGLTPSGTGGPDEQFF.